The 15 T cell receptor beta chains below were found in one sample sequenced in a study of blood T cell repertoires in COVID-19 (dated by TCRdb to between 2020 and 2021). Library generation was performed with the immunoSEQ multiplex PCR assay. TCRdb limited this immuneACCESS table to in-frame rearrangements with V and J called. A share of clones is missing; checked studies link under half to unresolved V genes, and the rest is unexplained. This sample comprises over 120,000 clones, over 75% of them detected only once. Less than 2% of the sample is in the top ten clones. The sequencing input was peripheral blood. Receptors were obtained from a man in his 70s with acute or convalescent COVID-19.

This clone was observed once. The chain combines TRBV2 with TRBJ2-7; 7 bases fit TRBD1. The V segment lost 6 bases and the J segment 3 bases; nucleotides outside the gene matches: 2. There are 12 residues in the CDR3. The germline gives CDR1 SNHLY, CDR2 FYNNEI. The CDR3 region is CASRRQGYEQYF. Written as DNA, the CDR3 is TGTGCCAGCAGGCGACAGGGCTACGAGCAGTACTTC.

The V call is TRBV6-5, the J call TRBJ2-1, with TRBD2 as a possible D gene (6 bases). The CDR3 has 14 residues. Trimming left V 4 bases short and J 2 bases short, with 9 bases between. Germline loops: CDR1 MNHEY, CDR2 SVGAGI. The CDR3 nucleotides read TGTGCCAGCAGTTTATCGGGGGCCTACAATGAGCAGTTCTTC. Its protein product is CASSLSGAYNEQFF.

The chain couples TRBV3-1 (or the pseudogene TRBV3-2) to TRBJ1-3; TRBD1 aligns across 9 bases. J was trimmed by 4 bases and V by 3 bases; bases with no gene match: 7. There are 16 residues in the CDR3. CDR1 is LGHDT, CDR2 YNNKEL, per germline (reference sequence). Written as DNA, the CDR3 is TGTGCCAGCAGCCAGTGGGACAGGGCGCTCGGAAACACCATATATTTT. It yields the protein CASSQWDRALGNTIYF.

This clone has more than one count but fewer than ten. The CDR3 is CASSPRTAFYGYTF. DNA for the CDR3: TGTGCCAGCAGTCCTAGGACAGCATTCTATGGCTACACCTTC. This chain uses TRBV9 with TRBJ1-2; the D gene is possibly TRBD1 (6 bases). CDR3 length: 14 amino acids. From germline, CDR1 is SGDLS and CDR2 YYNGEE. V gave up 5 bases and J gave up 4 bases, with 15 bases separating them.

The chain links TRBV6-5 to TRBJ2-6; the D gene is possibly TRBD1 (7 bases). The CDR3 totals 14 residues. Trimming cost V 6 bases and J 3 bases, with 9 bases left between them. Germline V gene data show CDR1 as MNHEY and CDR2 as SVGAGI. The CDR3, as DNA: TGTGCCAGCAGCCAGGGGGGTGGGGCCAACGTCCTGACTTTC. Protein product: CASSQGGGANVLTF.

The chain links TRBV6-5 to TRBJ1-1; possible D gene TRBD1, 6 bases. This CDR3 has 13 residues. Trimming left V 6 bases short and J 1 base short, with 9 bases between. Germline CDR1 is MNHEY and CDR2 is SVGAGI. As DNA, the CDR3 is TGTGCCAGCAGCCAGGGGAAGAACACTGAAGCTTTCTTT. Protein sequence: CASSQGKNTEAFF.

The gene calls are TRBV29-1 and TRBJ1-1; D not resolved. V lost 4 bases, J lost 7 bases, and 16 bases lay in between. This CDR3 comprises 13 residues. In germline, CDR1 is SQVTM, CDR2 ANQGSEA. CDR3 residues: CSVGSDLKYEAFF. The CDR3 region has the DNA TGCAGCGTTGGGTCAGACTTAAAATATGAAGCTTTCTTT.

The chain is built from TRBV12-5 and TRBJ2-1; the match to TRBD1 covers 11 bases. The CDR3 contains 16 residues. Germline assignment: CDR1 LGHNT and CDR2 FRNRAP. Germline trimming cut 6 bases from V and 4 bases from J; bases unmatched to any gene: 8. CDR3 in DNA: TGTGCTAGTGGCCTGAGGACAGGGGGCTTGTACAATGAGCAGTTCTTC. This translates into CASGLRTGGLYNEQFF.

The chain combines TRBV19 with TRBJ1-4, with D possibly being TRBD1 (5 bases). The V gene's germline CDR1 is LNHDA and CDR2 SQIVND (reference sequence). V dropped 3 bases and J dropped 8 bases, with 10 bases sitting between them. There are 13 residues in the CDR3. CDR3 bases: TGTGCCAGTAGTATGGGTAGGGGCGAAAAACTGTTTTTT. It specifies CASSMGRGEKLFF. The full variable domain, in which reference TRBV19 and TRBJ1-4 provide the parts outside the CDR3, is DGGITQSPKYLFRKEGQNVTLSCEQNLNHDAMYWYRQDPGQGLRLIYYSQIVNDFQKGDIAEGYSVSREKKESFPLTVTSAQKNPTAFYLCASSMGRGEKLFFGSGTQLSVL.

The rearrangement joins TRBV28 to TRBJ2-4; TRBD1 agrees at 7 bases. The V gene's germline CDR1 is MDHEN and CDR2 SYDVKM. V was pared by 7 bases and J by 9 bases, with 12 bases of the junction left unmatched. The CDR3 has 14 residues. The DNA of the CDR3 is TGTGCCAGCAACTTGAGGACAGGAGGACGCATTCAGTACTTC. It translates to CASNLRTGGRIQYF.

This chain links TRBV6-6 with TRBJ2-1, with D perhaps TRBD1 (5 bases). Trimming took 6 bases from V and 5 from J, leaving 8 bases between them. Germline assignment: CDR1 MNHNY and CDR2 SVGAGI (reference sequence). The CDR3 is made up of 12 amino acids. The CDR3 DNA sequence: TGTGCCAGCAGAGACAGTAACAATGAGCAGTTCTTC. It codes for CASRDSNNEQFF.

The chain links TRBV25-1 to TRBJ1-2, with D perhaps matching TRBD1 (5 bases). The germline V and J ends were trimmed by 3 bases and 6 bases, with 8 bases remaining between them. In germline, CDR1 is MGHDK, CDR2 SYGVNS. The CDR3 is 12 amino acids. The CDR3 spells CASSEGQHGYTF. CDR3 nucleotides: TGTGCCAGCAGTGAGGGGCAGCATGGCTACACCTTC.

V usage is TRBV25-1 and J usage is TRBJ1-1, with TRBD1 matching over 7 bases. The V segment lost 6 bases and the J segment 4 bases; nucleotides outside the gene matches: 5. This CDR3 comprises 13 residues. The V gene's germline CDR1 is MGHDK and CDR2 SYGVNS. For the CDR3, the DNA is TGTGCCAGCAGAGGGGGCGCGGGCACTGAAGCTTTCTTT. Amino acid sequence: CASRGGAGTEAFF.

This clone has a single count. The chain carries TRBV5-1 and TRBJ2-4; 8 bases are a match to TRBD1. This CDR3 spans 14 amino acids. Germline V lookup: CDR1 SGHRS, CDR2 YFSETQ. The V segment lost 4 bases and the J segment 10 bases; nucleotides outside the gene matches: 10. CDR3 sequence reads: CASSPGQGREIQYF. DNA of the CDR3: TGCGCCAGCAGCCCTGGACAGGGAAGGGAGATTCAGTACTTC.

The gene calls are TRBV28 and TRBJ2-5, with 10 bases matching TRBD1. This CDR3 spans 17 amino acids. CDR1 and CDR2 (germline): MDHEN, SYDVKM. The V gene end was trimmed by 6 bases and the J gene end by 0 bases; junction bases not matched to a gene: 10. DNA of the CDR3: TGTGCCAGCAGCTCAACCCGGACAGGGGGGTACCAAGAGACCCAGTACTTC. Protein sequence: CASSSTRTGGYQETQYF.